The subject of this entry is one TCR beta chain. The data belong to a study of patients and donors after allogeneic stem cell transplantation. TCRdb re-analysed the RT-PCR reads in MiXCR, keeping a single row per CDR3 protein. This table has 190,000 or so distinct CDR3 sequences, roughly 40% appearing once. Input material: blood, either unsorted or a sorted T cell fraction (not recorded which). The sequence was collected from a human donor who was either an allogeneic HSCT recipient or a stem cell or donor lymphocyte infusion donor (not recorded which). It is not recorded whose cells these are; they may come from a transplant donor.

CDR3 in DNA: TGTGCCAGCACCACTCTCAGGGGGAGGGCCCGGGAGCAGTACTTC. Translated: CASTTLRGRAREQYF. The chain has TRBV7-9 and TRBJ2-7; D could derive from TRBD1 or TRBD2 (7 bases each). Between the trimmed V and J ends, which lost 7 bases and 7 bases, there was a span of 23 bases. From germline, CDR1 is SEHNR and CDR2 FQNEAQ (reference sequence). The CDR3 runs to 15 residues. Full variable domain (remainder filled in from reference TRBV7-9 and TRBJ2-7): DTGVSQNPRHKITKRGQNVTFRCDPISEHNRLYWYRQTLGQGPEFLTYFQNEAQLEKSRLLSDRFSAERPKGSFSTLEIQRTEQGDSAMYLCASTTLRGRAREQYFGPGTRLTVT.